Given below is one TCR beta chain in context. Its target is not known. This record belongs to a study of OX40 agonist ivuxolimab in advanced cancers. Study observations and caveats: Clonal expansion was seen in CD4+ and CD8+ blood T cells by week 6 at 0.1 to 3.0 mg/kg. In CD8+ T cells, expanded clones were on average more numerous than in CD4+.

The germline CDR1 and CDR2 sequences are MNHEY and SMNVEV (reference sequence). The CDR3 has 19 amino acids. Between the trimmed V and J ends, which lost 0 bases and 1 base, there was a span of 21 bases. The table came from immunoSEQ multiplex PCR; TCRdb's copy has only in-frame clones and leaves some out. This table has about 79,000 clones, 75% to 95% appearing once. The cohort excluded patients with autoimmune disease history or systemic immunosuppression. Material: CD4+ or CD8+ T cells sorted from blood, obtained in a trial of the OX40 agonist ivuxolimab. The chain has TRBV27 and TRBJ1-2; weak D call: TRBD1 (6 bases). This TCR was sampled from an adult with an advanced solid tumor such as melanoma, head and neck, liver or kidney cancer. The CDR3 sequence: CASSLSYWGAGNLNYGYTF. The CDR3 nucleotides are TGTGCCAGCAGTTTATCATATTGGGGGGCCGGGAACCTTAACTATGGCTACACCTTC.